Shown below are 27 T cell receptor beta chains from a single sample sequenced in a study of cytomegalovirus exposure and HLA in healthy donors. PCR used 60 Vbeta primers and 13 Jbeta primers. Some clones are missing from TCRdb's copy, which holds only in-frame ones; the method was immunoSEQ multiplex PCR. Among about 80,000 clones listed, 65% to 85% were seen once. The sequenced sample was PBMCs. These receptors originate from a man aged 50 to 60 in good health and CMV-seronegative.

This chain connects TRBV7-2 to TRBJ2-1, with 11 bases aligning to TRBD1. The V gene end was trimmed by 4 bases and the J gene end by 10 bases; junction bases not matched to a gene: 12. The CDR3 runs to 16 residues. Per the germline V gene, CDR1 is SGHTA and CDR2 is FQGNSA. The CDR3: CASSSSGQGGYEEQFF. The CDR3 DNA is TGTGCCAGCAGCTCCTCGGGACAGGGGGGATATGAGGAGCAGTTCTTC.

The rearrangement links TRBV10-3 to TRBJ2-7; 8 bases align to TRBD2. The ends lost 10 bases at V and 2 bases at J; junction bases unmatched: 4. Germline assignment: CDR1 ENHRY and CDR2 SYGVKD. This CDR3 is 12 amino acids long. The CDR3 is CASGGHTYEQYF. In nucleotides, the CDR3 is TGTGCCAGCGGGGGGCACACCTACGAGCAGTACTTC.

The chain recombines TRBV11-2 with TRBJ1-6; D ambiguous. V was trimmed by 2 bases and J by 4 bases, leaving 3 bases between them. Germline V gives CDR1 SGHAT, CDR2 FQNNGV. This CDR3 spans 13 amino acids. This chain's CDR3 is CASSLQYNSPLHF. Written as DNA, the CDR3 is TGTGCCAGCAGCTTACAATATAATTCACCCCTCCACTTT.

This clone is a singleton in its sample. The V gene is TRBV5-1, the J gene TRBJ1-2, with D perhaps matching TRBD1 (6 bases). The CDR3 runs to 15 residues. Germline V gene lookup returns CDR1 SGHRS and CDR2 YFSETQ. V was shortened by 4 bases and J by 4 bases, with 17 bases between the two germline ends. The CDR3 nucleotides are TGCGCCAGCAGCCCGGGACATGGGGTAGGCTATGGCTACACCTTC. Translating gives CASSPGHGVGYGYTF.

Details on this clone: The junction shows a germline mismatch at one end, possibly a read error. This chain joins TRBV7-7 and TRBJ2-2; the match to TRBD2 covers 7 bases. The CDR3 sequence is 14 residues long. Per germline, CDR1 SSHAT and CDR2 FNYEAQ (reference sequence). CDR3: CASSFGGDTGELFF. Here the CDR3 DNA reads TGTGCTAGCAGCTTTGGGGGGGACACCGGGGAGCTGTTTTTT.

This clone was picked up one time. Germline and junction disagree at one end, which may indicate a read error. CDR3 bases: TGTGCTAGCAGCTTAGTTACTAGCGGGGAGGTGACCCAGTACTTC. Translating it yields CASSLVTSGEVTQYF. This chain uses TRBV7-7 with TRBJ2-5; 10 bases are a match to TRBD2. CDR1 is SSHAT and CDR2 is FNYEAQ in the germline V gene (reference sequence). The length of the CDR3 is 15 residues. Full variable domain (rest looked up from reference TRBV7-7 and TRBJ2-5): GAGVSQSPRYKVTKRGQDVTLRCDPISSHATLYWYQQALGQGPEFLTYFNYEAQPDKSGLPSDRFSAERPEGSISTLTIQRTEQRDSAMYRCASSLVTSGEVTQYFGPGTRLLVL.

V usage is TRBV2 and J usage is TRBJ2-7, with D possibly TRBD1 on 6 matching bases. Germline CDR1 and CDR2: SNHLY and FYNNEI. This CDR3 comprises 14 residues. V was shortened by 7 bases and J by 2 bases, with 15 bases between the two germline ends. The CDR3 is CASKVKTGTYEQYF. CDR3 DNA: TGTGCCAGCAAGGTAAAGACAGGAACCTACGAGCAGTACTTC.

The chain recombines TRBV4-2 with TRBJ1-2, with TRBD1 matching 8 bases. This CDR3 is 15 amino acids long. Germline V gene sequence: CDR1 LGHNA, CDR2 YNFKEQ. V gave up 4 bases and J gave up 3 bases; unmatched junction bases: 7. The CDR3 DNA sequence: TGTGCCAGCAGCCGGGCAGGGGGCCGGGACTATGGCTACACCTTC. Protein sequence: CASSRAGGRDYGYTF.

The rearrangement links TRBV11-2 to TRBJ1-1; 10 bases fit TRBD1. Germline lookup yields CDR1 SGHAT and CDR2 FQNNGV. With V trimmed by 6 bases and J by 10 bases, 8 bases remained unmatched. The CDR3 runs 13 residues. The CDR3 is CASSPRQGARAFF. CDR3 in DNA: TGTGCCAGCAGTCCACGACAGGGGGCTAGAGCTTTCTTT.

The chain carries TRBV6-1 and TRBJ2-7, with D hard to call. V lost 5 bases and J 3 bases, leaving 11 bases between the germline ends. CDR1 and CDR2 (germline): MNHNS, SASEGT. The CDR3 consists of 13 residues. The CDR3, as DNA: TGTGCCAGCAGTCAATACCAGAACTACGAGCAGTACTTC. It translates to CASSQYQNYEQYF.

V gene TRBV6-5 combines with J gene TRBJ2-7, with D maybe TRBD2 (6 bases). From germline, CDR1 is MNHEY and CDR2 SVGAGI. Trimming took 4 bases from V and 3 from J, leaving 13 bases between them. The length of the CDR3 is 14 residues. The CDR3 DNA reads TGTGCCAGCAGTTCTGGGACTCTTGACTACGAGCAGTACTTC. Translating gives CASSSGTLDYEQYF.

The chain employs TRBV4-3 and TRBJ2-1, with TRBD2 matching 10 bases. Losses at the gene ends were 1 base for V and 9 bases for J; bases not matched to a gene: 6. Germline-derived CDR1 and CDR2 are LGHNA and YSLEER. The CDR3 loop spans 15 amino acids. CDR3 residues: CASSQGTSGRFEQFF. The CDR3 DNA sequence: TGCGCCAGCAGCCAAGGGACTAGCGGAAGGTTTGAGCAGTTCTTC.

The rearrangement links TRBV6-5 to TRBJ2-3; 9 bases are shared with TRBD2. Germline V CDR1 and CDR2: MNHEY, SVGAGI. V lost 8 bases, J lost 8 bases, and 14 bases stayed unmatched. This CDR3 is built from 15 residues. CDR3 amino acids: CASGINSGGGSTQYF. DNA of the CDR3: TGTGCCAGCGGGATAAATAGCGGGGGCGGGAGTACGCAGTATTTT.

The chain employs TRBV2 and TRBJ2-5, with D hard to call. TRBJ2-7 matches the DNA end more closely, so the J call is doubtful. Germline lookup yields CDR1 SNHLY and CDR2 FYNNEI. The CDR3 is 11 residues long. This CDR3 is CASNLSYEQYF. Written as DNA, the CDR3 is TGTGCCAGCAACCTCTCCTACGAGCAGTACTTC.

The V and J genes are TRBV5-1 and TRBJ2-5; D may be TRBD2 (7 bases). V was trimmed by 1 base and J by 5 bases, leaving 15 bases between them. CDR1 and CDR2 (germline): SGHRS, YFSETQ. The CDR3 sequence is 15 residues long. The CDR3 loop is CASSLRGAPGETQYF. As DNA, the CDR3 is TGCGCCAGCAGCTTGCGGGGGGCCCCGGGGGAGACCCAGTACTTC.

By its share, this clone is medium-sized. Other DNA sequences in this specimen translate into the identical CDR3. The CDR3 DNA reads TGTGCCATCAGTGAGGGCAGAAATAGCAATCAGCCCCAGCATTTT. It encodes CAISEGRNSNQPQHF. This rearrangement joins TRBV10-3 to TRBJ1-5; D is unresolved. Trimming stripped 2 bases from V and 0 bases from J, with 8 bases between. Germline V gene sequence: CDR1 ENHRY, CDR2 SYGVKD. The CDR3 extends over 15 amino acids.

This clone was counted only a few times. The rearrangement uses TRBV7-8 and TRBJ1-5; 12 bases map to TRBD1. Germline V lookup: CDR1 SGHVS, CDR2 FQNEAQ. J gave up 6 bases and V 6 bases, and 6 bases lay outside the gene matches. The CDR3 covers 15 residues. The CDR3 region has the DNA TGTGCCAGCAGGGTGGGGACAGGGGGCGGTCAGCCCCAGCATTTT. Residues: CASRVGTGGGQPQHF.

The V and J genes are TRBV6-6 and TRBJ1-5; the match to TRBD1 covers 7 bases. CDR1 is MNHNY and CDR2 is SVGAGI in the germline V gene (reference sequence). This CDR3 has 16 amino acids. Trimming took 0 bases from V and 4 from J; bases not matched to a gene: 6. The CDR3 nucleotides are TGTGCCAGCAGTTACTCATACAGGGGTGGAAATCAGCCCCAGCATTTT. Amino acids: CASSYSYRGGNQPQHF.

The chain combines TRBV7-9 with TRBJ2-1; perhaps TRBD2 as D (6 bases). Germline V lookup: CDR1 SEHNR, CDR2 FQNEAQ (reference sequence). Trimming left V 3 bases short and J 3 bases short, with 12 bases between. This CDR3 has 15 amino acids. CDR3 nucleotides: TGTGCCAGCAGCTTTTCTAGCGCCCTCTACAATGAGCAGTTCTTC. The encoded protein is CASSFSSALYNEQFF.

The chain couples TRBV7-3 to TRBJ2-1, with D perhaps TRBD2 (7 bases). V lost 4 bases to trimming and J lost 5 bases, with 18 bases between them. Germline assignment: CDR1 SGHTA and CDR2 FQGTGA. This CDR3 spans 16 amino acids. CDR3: CASSSSSAGADNEQFF. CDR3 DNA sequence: TGTGCCAGCAGCTCCTCCTCGGCGGGGGCCGACAATGAGCAGTTCTTC.

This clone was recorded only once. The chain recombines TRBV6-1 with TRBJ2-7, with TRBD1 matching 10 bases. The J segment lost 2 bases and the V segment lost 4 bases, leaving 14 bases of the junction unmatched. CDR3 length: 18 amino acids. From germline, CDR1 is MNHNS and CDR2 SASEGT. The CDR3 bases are TGTGCCAGCAGTGCCTGGAAAGGAAGGACAGGGGGACCCTACGAGCAGTACTTC. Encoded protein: CASSAWKGRTGGPYEQYF.

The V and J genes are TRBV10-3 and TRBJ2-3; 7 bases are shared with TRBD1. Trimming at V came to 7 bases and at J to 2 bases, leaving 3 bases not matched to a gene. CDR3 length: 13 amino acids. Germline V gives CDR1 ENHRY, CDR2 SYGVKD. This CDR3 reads CAIKQGDTDTQYF. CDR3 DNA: TGTGCCATCAAGCAGGGGGACACAGATACGCAGTATTTT.

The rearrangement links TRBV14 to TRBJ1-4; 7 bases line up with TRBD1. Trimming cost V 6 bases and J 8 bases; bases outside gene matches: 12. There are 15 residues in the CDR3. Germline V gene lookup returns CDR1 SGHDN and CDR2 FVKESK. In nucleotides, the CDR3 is TGTGCCAGCAGTCCCAAAACAGGGGCGAAGGAAAAACTGTTTTTT. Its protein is CASSPKTGAKEKLFF.

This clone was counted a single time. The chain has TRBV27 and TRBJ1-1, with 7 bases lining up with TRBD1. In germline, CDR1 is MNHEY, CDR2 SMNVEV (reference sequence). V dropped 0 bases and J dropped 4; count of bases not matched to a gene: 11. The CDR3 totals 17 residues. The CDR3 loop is CASSLSFARGLATEAFF. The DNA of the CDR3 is TGTGCCAGCAGTTTATCGTTCGCTAGGGGGCTGGCCACTGAAGCTTTCTTT.

CDR3 region: CASSKGIGQGGSEQYF. CDR3 DNA sequence: TGTGCCAGTAGTAAGGGTATAGGGCAGGGAGGTAGCGAGCAGTACTTC. The chain joins TRBV19 to TRBJ2-7; maybe TRBD2 (6 bases). The V gene lost 4 bases and the J gene lost 6 bases, with 22 bases spanning the gap. This CDR3 comprises 16 residues. CDR1 and CDR2 (germline): LNHDA, SQIVND (reference sequence). Using reference TRBV19 and TRBJ2-7 for the parts outside the CDR3, the full variable domain is DGGITQSPKYLFRKEGQNVTLSCEQNLNHDAMYWYRQDPGQGLRLIYYSQIVNDFQKGDIAEGYSVSREKKESFPLTVTSAQKNPTAFYLCASSKGIGQGGSEQYFGPGTRLTVT.

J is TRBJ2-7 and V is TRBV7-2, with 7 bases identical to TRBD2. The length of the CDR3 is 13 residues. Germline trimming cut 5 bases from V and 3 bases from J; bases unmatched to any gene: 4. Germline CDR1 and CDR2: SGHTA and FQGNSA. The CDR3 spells CASSRGLIYEQYF. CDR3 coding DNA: TGTGCCAGCAGCAGGGGACTAATCTACGAGCAGTACTTC.

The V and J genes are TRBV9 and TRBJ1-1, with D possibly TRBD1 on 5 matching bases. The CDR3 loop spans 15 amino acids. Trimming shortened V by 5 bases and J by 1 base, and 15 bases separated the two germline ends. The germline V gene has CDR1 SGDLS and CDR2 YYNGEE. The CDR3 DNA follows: TGTGCCAGCAGGCGTACTCGACAGACGAACACTGAAGCTTTCTTT. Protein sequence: CASRRTRQTNTEAFF.